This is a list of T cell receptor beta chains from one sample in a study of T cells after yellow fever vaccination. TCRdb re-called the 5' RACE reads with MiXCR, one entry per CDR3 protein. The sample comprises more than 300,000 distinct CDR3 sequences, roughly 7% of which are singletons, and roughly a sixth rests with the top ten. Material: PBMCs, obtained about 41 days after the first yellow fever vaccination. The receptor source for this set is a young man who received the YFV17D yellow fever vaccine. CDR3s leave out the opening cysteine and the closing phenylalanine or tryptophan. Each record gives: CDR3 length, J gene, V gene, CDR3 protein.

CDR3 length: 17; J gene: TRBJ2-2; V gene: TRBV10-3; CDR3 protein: AISTGVWTSGDSTGELF
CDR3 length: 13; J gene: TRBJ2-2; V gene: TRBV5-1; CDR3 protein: ASRTGTTVAGELF
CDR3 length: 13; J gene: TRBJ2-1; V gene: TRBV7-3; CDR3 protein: ASSLSSGTYNEQF
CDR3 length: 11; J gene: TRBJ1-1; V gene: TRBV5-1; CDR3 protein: ASSFRTDTEAF
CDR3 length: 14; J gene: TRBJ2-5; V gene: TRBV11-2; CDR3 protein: ASSLVAGGPGETQY
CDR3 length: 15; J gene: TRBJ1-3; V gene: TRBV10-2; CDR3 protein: ASSDRGTPLSGNTIY
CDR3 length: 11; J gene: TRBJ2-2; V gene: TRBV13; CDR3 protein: ASSSTGDGELF
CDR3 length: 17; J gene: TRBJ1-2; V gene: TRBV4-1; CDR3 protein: ASSQVFPLFGNIGAGYT
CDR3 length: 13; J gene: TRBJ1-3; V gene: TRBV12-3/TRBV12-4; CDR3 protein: ATEVEYSSGNTIY
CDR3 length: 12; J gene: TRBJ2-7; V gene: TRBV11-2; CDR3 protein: ASSQGTRFYEQY
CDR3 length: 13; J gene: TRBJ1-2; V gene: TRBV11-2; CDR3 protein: ASSRNRGLSYGYT
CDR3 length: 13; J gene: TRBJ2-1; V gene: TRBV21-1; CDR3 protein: ASSTPTTGDNEQF
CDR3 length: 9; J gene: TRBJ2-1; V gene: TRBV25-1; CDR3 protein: ASSEWGEQF
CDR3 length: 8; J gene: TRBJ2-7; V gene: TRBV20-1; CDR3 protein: SARGVEQY
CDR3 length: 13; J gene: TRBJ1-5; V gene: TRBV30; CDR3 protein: AWSEGQGAYQPQH
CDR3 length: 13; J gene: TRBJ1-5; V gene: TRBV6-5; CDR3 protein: ASSYPREGNQPQH
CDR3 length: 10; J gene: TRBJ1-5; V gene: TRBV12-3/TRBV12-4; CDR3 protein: ASSLIFFPQH
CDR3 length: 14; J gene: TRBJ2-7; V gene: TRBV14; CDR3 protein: ASSLFPRQGGYEQY
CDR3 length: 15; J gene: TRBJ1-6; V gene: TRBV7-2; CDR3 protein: ASSLVWNEGDNSPLH
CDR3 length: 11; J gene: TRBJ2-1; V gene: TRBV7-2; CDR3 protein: ASNNGGAYEQF
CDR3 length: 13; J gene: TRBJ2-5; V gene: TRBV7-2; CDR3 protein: ASSFNGGAEETQY
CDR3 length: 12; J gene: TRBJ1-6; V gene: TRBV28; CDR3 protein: ASIGTGEPSPLH
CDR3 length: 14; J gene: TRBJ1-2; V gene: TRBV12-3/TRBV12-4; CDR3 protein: ASSLEAGGYRYGYT
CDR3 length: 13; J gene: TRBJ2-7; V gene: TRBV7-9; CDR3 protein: ASSSSRGGHYEQY
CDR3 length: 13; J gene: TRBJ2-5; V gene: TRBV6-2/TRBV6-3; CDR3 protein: ASSYGRGLRETQY
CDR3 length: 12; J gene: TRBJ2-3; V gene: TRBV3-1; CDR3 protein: ASSQGGIPDTQY
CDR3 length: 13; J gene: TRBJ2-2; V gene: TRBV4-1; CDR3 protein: ASSLRTGNTGELF
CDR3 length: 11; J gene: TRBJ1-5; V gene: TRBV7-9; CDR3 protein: ASSASGYQPQH
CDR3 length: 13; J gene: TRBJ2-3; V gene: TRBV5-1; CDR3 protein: ASSLVQGSTDTQY